This section outlines one T cell receptor beta chain sequence together with its context. The antigen remains undetermined. The sample is drawn from a study of T cell responses to AZD1222 COVID-19 vaccine. Study results and caveats: Among the donors, most were white British and more were female, and clonal diversity was possibly underestimated.

V was trimmed by 4 bases and J by 0 bases, leaving 12 bases between them. Germline V gene lookup returns CDR1 LGHNA and CDR2 YSLEER. The CDR3 consists of 15 residues. The protocol was immunoSEQ multiplex PCR, while the TCRdb copy is restricted to in-frame clones and leaves out a portion. Here the sample spans some 170,000 clones, 85% to 95% being singletons. The V call is TRBV4-3, the J call TRBJ1-1; D unresolved. This sample comprised peripheral blood, obtained 28 days after the second dose of the MenACWY control vaccine. The origin of this receptor is an adult who received the MenACWY meningococcal vaccine as a control. The CDR3 nucleotides read TGCGCCAGCAGCCGGTTGGGCCTCATGAACACTGAAGCTTTCTTT. This translates into CASSRLGLMNTEAFF.